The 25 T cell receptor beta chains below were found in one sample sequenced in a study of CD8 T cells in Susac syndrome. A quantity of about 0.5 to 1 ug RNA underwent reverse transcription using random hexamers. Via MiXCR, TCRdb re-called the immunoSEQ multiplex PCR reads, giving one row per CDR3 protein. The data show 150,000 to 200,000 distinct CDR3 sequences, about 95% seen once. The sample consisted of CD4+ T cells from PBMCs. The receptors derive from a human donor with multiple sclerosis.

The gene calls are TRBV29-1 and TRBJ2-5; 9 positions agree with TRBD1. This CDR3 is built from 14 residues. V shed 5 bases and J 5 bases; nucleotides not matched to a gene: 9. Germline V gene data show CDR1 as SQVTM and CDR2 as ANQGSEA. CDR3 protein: CSVRSGTGWETQYF. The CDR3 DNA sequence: TGCAGCGTTCGATCCGGGACAGGGTGGGAGACCCAGTACTTC.

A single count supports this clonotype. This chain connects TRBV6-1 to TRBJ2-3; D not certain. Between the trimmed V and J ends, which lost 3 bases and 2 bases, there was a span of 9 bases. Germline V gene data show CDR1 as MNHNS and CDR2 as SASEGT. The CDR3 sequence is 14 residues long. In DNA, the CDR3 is TGTGCCAGCAGTGATTTAGAAAACACAGATACGCAGTATTTT. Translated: CASSDLENTDTQYF.

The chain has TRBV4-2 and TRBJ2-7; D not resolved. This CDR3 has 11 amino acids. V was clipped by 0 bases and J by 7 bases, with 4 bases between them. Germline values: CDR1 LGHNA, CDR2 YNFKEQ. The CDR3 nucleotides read TGTGCCAGCAGCCAAGAAAAGGAGCAGTACTTC. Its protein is CASSQEKEQYF.

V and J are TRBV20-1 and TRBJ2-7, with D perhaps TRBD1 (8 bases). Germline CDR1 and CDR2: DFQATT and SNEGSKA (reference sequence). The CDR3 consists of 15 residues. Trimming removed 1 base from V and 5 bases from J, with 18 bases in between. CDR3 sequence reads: CSARAPSGTGDEQYF. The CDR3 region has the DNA TGCAGTGCTAGAGCCCCCAGCGGGACAGGCGACGAGCAGTACTTC.

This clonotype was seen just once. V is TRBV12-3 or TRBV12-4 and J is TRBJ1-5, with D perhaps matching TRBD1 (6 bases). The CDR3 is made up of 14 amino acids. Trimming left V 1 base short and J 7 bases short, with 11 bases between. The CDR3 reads CASSLGSGAQPQHF. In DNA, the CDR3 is TGTGCCAGCAGTTTAGGGTCAGGGGCCCAGCCCCAGCATTTT.

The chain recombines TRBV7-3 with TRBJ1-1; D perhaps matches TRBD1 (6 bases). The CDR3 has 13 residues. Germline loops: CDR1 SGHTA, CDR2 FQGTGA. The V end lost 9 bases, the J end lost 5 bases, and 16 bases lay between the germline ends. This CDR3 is CARSGQNGTEAFF. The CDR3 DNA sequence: TGTGCCAGATCAGGACAGAATGGGACTGAAGCTTTCTTT.

In DNA form, the CDR3 reads TGTGCCAGCAGTTTATCAGCCATCGGGGAGACCCAGTACTTC. It encodes CASSLSAIGETQYF. V usage is TRBV27 and J usage is TRBJ2-5; D not certain. Trimming stripped 0 bases from V and 5 bases from J, with 10 bases between. The CDR3 contains 14 residues. Germline V gene sequence: CDR1 MNHEY, CDR2 SMNVEV (reference sequence).

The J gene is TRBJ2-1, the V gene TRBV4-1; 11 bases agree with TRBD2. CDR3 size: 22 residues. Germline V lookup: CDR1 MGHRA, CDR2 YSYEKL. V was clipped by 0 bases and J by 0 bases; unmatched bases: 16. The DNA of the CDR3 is TGCGCCAGCAGCCAAGAGTCCCCTACTAGCGGGAGAGGGTTAAGCTCCTACAATGAGCAGTTCTTC. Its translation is CASSQESPTSGRGLSSYNEQFF.

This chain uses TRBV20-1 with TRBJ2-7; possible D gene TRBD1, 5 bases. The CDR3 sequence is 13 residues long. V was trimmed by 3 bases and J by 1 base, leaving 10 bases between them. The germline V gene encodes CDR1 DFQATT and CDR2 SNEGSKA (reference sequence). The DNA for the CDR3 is TGCAGTGCTAGTAAGACAGTTTCCTACGAGCAGTACTTC. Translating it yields CSASKTVSYEQYF.

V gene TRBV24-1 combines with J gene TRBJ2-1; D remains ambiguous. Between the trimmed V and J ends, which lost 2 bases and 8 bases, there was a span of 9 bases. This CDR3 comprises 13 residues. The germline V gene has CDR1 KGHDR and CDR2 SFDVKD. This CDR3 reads CATSDYRSDEQFF. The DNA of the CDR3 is TGTGCCACCAGTGATTATCGGTCGGATGAGCAGTTCTTC.

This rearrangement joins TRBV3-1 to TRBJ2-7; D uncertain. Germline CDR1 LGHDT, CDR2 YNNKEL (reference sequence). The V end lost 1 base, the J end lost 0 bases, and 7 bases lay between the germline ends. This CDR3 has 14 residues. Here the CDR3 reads CASSQATVSYEQYF. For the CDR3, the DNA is TGTGCCAGCAGCCAAGCCACAGTCTCCTACGAGCAGTACTTC.

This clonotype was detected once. Here the CDR3 DNA reads TGTGCCTGGAAAGGGGTAGGAAACTATGGCTACACCTTC. Residues: CAWKGVGNYGYTF. V usage is TRBV30 and J usage is TRBJ1-2; D may be TRBD1 (5 bases). The CDR3 totals 13 residues. Trimming left V 4 bases short and J 2 bases short, with 11 bases between. Germline CDR1 is GTSNPN and CDR2 is SVGIG (reference sequence).

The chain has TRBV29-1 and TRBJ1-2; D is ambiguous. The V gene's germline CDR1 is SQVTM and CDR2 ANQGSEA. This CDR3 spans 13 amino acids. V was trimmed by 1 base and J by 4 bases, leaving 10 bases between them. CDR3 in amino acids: CSVEGAGIYGYTF. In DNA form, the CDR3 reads TGCAGCGTTGAAGGCGCTGGGATCTATGGCTACACCTTC.

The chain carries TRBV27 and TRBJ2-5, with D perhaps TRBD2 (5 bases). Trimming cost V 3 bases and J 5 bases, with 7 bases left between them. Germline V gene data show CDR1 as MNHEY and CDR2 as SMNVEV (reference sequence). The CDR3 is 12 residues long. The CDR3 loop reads CASSFRGETQYF. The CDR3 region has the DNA TGTGCCAGCAGTTTCCGAGGGGAGACCCAGTACTTC.

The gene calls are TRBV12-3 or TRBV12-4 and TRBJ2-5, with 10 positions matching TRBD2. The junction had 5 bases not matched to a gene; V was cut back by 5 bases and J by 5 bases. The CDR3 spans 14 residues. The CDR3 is CASSLTSGVETQYF. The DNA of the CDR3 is TGTGCCAGCAGTCTAACTAGCGGGGTGGAGACCCAGTACTTC.

The CDR3 region has the DNA TGTGCTAGTGGGAGGGGGAGCGGAGATACGCAGTATTTT. Translated, it gives CASGRGSGDTQYF. This rearrangement joins TRBV12-5 to TRBJ2-3, with a tentative D call TRBD1 (6 bases). Trimming removed 6 bases from V and 5 bases from J, with 12 bases in between. Germline V gene data show CDR1 as LGHNT and CDR2 as FRNRAP. This CDR3 spans 13 amino acids. Filled out from reference TRBV12-5 and TRBJ2-3, the complete variable domain reads DARVTQTPRHKVTEMGQEVTMRCQPILGHNTVFWYRQTMMQGLELLAYFRNRAPLDDSGMPKDRFSAEMPDATLATLKIQPSEPRDSAVYFCASGRGSGDTQYFGPGTRLTVL.

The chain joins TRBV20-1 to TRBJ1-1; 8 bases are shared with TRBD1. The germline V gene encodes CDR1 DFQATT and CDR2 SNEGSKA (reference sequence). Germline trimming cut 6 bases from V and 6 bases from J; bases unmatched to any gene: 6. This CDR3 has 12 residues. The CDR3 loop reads CSAEDRGAEAFF. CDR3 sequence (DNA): TGCAGTGCAGAAGACAGGGGCGCTGAAGCTTTCTTT.

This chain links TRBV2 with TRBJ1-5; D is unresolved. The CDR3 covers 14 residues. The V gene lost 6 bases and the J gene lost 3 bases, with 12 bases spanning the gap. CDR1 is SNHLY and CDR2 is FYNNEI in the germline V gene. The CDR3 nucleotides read TGTGCCAGCAGCCAAGGGCAGCCCAATCAGCCCCAGCATTTT. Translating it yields CASSQGQPNQPQHF.

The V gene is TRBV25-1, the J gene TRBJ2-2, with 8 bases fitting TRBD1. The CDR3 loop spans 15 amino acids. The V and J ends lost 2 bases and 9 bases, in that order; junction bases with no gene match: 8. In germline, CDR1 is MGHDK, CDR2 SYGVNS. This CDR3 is CASSERDRGWRELFF. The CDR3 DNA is TGTGCCAGCAGTGAACGTGACAGGGGATGGAGGGAGCTGTTTTTT.

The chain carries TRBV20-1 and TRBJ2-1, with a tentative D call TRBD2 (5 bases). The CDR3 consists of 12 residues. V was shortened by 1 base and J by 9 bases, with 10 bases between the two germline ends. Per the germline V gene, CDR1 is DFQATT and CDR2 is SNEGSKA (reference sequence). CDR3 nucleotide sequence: TGCAGTGCTAGAGTGCGGGCCGGTGAGCAGTTCTTC. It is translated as CSARVRAGEQFF.

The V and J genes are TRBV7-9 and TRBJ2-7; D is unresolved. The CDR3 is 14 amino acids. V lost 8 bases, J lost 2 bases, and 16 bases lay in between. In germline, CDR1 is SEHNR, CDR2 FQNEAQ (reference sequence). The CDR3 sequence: CASCSRQRAYEQYF. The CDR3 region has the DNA TGTGCCAGCTGCTCGAGACAAAGAGCCTACGAGCAGTACTTC.

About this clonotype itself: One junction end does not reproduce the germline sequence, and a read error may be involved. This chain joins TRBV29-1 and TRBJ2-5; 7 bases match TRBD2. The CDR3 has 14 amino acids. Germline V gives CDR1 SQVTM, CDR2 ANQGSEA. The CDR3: CSLEGREHQETQYF. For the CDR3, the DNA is TGCAGCCTTGAAGGGCGGGAGCACCAAGAGACCCAGTACTTC.

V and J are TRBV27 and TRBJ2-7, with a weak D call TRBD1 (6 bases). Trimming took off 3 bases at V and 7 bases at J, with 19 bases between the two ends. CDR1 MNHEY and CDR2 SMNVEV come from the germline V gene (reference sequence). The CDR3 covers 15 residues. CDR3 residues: CASSFGQRRREEQYF. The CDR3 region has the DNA TGTGCCAGCAGTTTTGGACAGAGACGAAGGGAGGAGCAGTACTTC.

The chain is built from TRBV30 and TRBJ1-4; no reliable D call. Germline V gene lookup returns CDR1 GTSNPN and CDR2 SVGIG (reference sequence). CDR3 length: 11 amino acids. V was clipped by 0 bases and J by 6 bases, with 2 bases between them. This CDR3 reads CAWSVYEKLFF. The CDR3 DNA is TGTGCCTGGAGTGTATATGAAAAACTGTTTTTT.

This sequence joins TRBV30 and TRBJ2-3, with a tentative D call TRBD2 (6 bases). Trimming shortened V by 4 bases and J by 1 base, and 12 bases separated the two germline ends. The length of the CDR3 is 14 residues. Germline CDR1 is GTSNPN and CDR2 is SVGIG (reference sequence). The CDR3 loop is CAWNLGGGTDTQYF. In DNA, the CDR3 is TGTGCCTGGAATTTGGGCGGGGGCACAGATACGCAGTATTTT.